These 10 T cell receptor beta chains originate from one sample sequenced in a study of T cell responses to AZD1222 COVID-19 vaccine. Libraries were prepared by immunoSEQ multiplex PCR; TCRdb keeps only in-frame clonotypes and omits some of them. Altogether 130,000 to 150,000 clones are present, about nine tenths being singletons, with the ten largest covering roughly 1.5%. This material consisted of peripheral blood, taken 28 days after the second AZD1222 dose. These TCRs come from an adult who received the AZD1222 COVID-19 vaccine.

The V gene is TRBV3-1 (or the pseudogene TRBV3-2), the J gene TRBJ1-4, with D unresolved. V was trimmed by 4 bases and J by 11 bases, leaving 14 bases between them. Germline V gene data show CDR1 as LGHDT and CDR2 as YNNKEL (reference sequence). This CDR3 is built from 13 residues. CDR3 residues: CASSLEVREKLFF. As DNA, the CDR3 is TGTGCCAGCAGCCTAGAGGTACGGGAGAAACTGTTTTTT.

The V gene is TRBV28, the J gene TRBJ2-1; no reliable D call. Germline V lookup: CDR1 MDHEN, CDR2 SYDVKM. V was shortened by 5 bases and J by 11 bases, with 13 bases between the two germline ends. The CDR3 sequence is 12 residues long. The CDR3 nucleotides are TGTGCCAGCAGTATCGCCCCGGACCAGCAGTTCTTC. As protein: CASSIAPDQQFF.

This chain uses TRBV19 with TRBJ2-1; D is possibly TRBD1 or TRBD2 (5 bases each). The ends were cut back, 5 bases at V and 4 bases at J, with 15 bases in the middle. The CDR3 loop spans 15 amino acids. Germline CDR1 is LNHDA and CDR2 is SQIVND (reference sequence). The CDR3 region has the DNA TGTGCCAGTAGTCTAACCGGGACGCTGTACAATGAGCAGTTCTTC. This gives the protein CASSLTGTLYNEQFF.

This sequence joins TRBV7-2 and TRBJ1-3; D gene uncertain. The V gene lost 1 base and the J gene lost 3 bases, with 10 bases spanning the gap. The CDR3 extends over 15 amino acids. Germline V gene sequence: CDR1 SGHTA, CDR2 FQGNSA. This CDR3 is CASSLVQAGGNTIYF. CDR3 nucleotide sequence: TGTGCCAGCAGCTTAGTGCAGGCAGGTGGAAACACCATATATTTT.

Only one count was recorded for this clone. This sequence joins TRBV27 and TRBJ2-7; D possibly uses TRBD1 or TRBD2 (5 bases each). Germline loops: CDR1 MNHEY, CDR2 SMNVEV (reference sequence). The V gene lost 3 bases and the J gene lost 2 bases, with 14 bases spanning the gap. The CDR3 spans 15 residues. CDR3 loop: CASSLDPWGTYEQYF. The DNA of the CDR3 is TGTGCCAGCAGTTTGGACCCATGGGGGACCTACGAGCAGTACTTC.

The chain couples TRBV6-1 to TRBJ2-5; tentative D call: TRBD2 (6 bases). The CDR3 sequence is 16 residues long. V was cut by 4 bases and J by 4 bases, with 19 bases left in between. Germline assignment: CDR1 MNHNS and CDR2 SASEGT. CDR3 sequence (DNA): TGTGCCAGCAGTGGTTGGGGAGGAAGGGACCGAGAGACCCAGTACTTC. It specifies CASSGWGGRDRETQYF.

This chain uses TRBV4-3 with TRBJ1-1; weak D call: TRBD1 (5 bases). The CDR3 spans 15 residues. Between the trimmed V and J ends, which lost 1 base and 5 bases, there was a span of 14 bases. Germline CDR1 LGHNA, CDR2 YSLEER. CDR3 bases: TGCGCCAGCAGCCAAGGGACATCCCCCGGGACTGAAGCTTTCTTT. Translation gives CASSQGTSPGTEAFF.

This clone was picked up one time. J is TRBJ1-5 and V is TRBV6-2 or TRBV6-3; D is ambiguous. V was shortened by 0 bases and J by 0 bases, with 3 bases between the two germline ends. Germline CDR1 is MNHEY and CDR2 is SVGEGT. This CDR3 comprises 14 residues. CDR3 sequence: CASSYSSSNQPQHF. For the CDR3, the DNA is TGTGCCAGCAGTTACTCTTCTAGCAATCAGCCCCAGCATTTT.

V gene TRBV6-5 combines with J gene TRBJ1-2; 7 bases line up with TRBD1. The CDR3 runs to 15 residues. V gave up 6 bases and J gave up 7 bases; unmatched junction bases: 14. Looked up from germline, CDR1 is MNHEY and CDR2 is SVGAGI. Here the CDR3 reads CASRKTGRFSGGYTF. CDR3 in DNA: TGTGCCAGCAGGAAGACAGGGAGGTTTTCTGGTGGCTACACCTTC.

V gene TRBV5-5 combines with J gene TRBJ2-3; unclear D gene. V was clipped by 0 bases and J by 5 bases, with 10 bases between them. The CDR3 is 14 residues long. Germline V CDR1 and CDR2: SGHKS, YYEKEE (reference sequence). CDR3 residues: CASSLGEWGDTQYF. The CDR3 nucleotides read TGTGCCAGCAGCTTGGGGGAATGGGGAGATACGCAGTATTTT.